The source of this T cell receptor beta chain is a study of cytomegalovirus exposure and HLA in healthy donors. Study-wide results and caveats: Reported results showed that the classifier diagnosed cytomegalovirus status with high specificity and sensitivity.

With respect to this clone: The antigen is undetermined.

Per the germline V gene, CDR1 is SGDLS and CDR2 is YYNGEE. The CDR3 is 13 residues long. V gave up 3 bases and J gave up 14 bases, with 15 bases separating them. PCR involved 60 Vbeta and 13 Jbeta primers. Repertoires were generated with immunoSEQ multiplex PCR, while TCRdb's copy carries only in-frame clones and drops some. The top ten hold 1.4% of the sample, which has about 150,000 clones, approximately 80% seen once. This clonotype was sampled from a male donor in good health and CMV-seronegative. This chain connects TRBV9 to TRBJ1-6; the D is unclear. The sequenced material came from PBMCs. CDR3 residues: CASSAGRVSTLHF. As DNA, the CDR3 is TGTGCCAGCAGCGCGGGTCGGGTCTCCACCCTCCACTTT.